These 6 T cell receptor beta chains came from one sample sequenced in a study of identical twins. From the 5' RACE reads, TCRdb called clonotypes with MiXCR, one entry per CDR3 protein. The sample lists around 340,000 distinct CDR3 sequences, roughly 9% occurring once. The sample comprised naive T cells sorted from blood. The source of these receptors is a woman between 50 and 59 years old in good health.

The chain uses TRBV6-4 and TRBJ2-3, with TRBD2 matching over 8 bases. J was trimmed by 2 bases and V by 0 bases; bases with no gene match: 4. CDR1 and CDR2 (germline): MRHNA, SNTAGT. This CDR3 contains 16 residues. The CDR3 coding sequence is TGTGCCAGCAGTGACTCGAGCGGGAGTGCCACAGATACGCAGTATTTT. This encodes CASSDSSGSATDTQYF.

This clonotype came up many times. The CDR3 loop is CATSRGGGGRPGELFF. The DNA for the CDR3 is TGTGCCACCAGCAGAGGGGGCGGCGGGAGACCCGGGGAGCTGTTTTTT. The chain has TRBV15 and TRBJ2-2; 7 positions agree with TRBD2. With V trimmed by 1 base and J by 6 bases, 8 bases remained unmatched. The germline V gene encodes CDR1 LNHNV and CDR2 YYDKDF (reference sequence). This CDR3 is built from 16 residues.

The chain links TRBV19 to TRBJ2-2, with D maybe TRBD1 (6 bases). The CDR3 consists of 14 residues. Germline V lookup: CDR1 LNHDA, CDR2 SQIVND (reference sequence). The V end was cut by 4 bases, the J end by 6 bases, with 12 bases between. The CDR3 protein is CASSTDSSSGELFF. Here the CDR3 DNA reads TGTGCCAGTAGTACGGACAGTTCCTCCGGGGAGCTGTTTTTT.

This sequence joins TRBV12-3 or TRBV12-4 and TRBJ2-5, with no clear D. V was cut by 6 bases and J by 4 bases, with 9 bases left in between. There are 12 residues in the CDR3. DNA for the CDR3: TGTGCCAGCAGCCGCCCCCGAGAGACCCAGTACTTC. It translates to CASSRPRETQYF.

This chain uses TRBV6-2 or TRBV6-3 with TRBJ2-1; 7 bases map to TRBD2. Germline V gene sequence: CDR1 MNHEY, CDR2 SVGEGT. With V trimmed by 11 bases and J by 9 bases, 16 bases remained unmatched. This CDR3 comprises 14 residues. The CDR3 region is CAHGLEARKSEQFF. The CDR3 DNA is TGTGCCCACGGACTAGAGGCGCGAAAATCTGAGCAGTTCTTC.

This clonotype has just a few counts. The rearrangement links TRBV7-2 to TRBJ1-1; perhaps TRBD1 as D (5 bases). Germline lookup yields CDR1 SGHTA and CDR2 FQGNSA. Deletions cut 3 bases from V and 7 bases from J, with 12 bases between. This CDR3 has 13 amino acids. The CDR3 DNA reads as TGTGCCAGCAGCTTGGTGGGACGGCTTGAAGCTTTCTTT. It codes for CASSLVGRLEAFF.